In this sample, the clone carrying this T cell receptor (beta chain) turned up a few times. Its target is unknown. For repertoire sequencing, the TCR beta CDR3 regions were amplified from RNA transcripts. An initial RT-PCR round employing HTBI primers preceded a second-round multiplex PCR. A single record per CDR3 protein comes from TCRdb applying MiXCR to the multiplex PCR reads. The sample includes approximately 1.2 million distinct CDR3 sequences, 35% to 45% of them seen just once. Hyperthyroidism patients had new diagnoses, durations under 2 months, and ages of 18 to 65. This sample is drawn from a study of Graves' ophthalmopathy and Graves' hyperthyroidism. About the study: Stable hyperthyroidism meant no progression to ophthalmopathy within 18 months of follow-up. Study-level points and caveats: Between ophthalmopathy and stable hyperthyroidism, a 13-signature model drew a separation with roughly 88% sensitivity and around 80% specificity. Most thyroid-expanded clonotypes exceeding 0.001 frequency were also found in blood.

From germline, CDR1 is MNHEY and CDR2 SMNVEV (reference sequence). The trim removed 3 bases at V and 14 bases at J, leaving 10 bases unmatched. This CDR3 has 13 residues. This chain uses TRBV27 with TRBJ2-5; 9 bases agree with TRBD2. Sequences were obtained from peripheral blood or thyroid tissue (not recorded which). This sequence was found in an adult man with Graves' hyperthyroidism. In DNA form, the CDR3 reads TGTGCCAGCAGTTTGACTCTAGCGGGGACTAGATACTTC. It encodes CASSLTLAGTRYF.